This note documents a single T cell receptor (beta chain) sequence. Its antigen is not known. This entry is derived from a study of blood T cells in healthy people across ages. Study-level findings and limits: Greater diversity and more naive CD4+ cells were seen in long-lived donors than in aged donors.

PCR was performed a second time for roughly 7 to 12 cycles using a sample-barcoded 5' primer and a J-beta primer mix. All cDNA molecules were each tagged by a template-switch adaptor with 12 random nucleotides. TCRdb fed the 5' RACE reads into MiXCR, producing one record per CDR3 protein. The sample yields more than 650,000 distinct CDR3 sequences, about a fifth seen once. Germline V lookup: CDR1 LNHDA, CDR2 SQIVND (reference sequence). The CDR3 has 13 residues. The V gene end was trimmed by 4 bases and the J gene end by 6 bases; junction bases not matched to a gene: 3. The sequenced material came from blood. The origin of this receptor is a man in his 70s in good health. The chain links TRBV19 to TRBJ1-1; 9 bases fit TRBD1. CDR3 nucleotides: TGTGCCAGTAGTACCGGGACAGGGTCTGAAGCTTTCTTT. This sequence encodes CASSTGTGSEAFF.